One sample yielded the 3 T cell receptor beta chains listed below, sequenced in a study of identical twins. TCRdb reprocessed the 5' RACE reads via MiXCR and lists one record per CDR3 protein. The table includes about 220,000 distinct CDR3 sequences, roughly a tenth detected once. Sample: memory (CD45RO+) T cells sorted from blood. The source is a woman between 18 and 29 years old in good health.

This chain links TRBV27 with TRBJ1-1; D is perhaps TRBD1 (5 bases). The CDR3 length is 15 residues. Trimming removed 7 bases from V and 0 bases from J, with 15 bases in between. Germline V gene data show CDR1 as MNHEY and CDR2 as SMNVEV (reference sequence). CDR3 DNA sequence: TGTGCCAGCACCGCCGAAAGGGGAATGAACACTGAAGCTTTCTTT. This translates into CASTAERGMNTEAFF.

The chain couples TRBV18 to TRBJ1-5; no clear D. V lost 4 bases and J 0 bases, leaving 13 bases between the germline ends. This CDR3 contains 16 residues. Germline lookup yields CDR1 KGHSH and CDR2 LQKENI. The CDR3 is CASSRFTLDSNQPQHF. The CDR3, as DNA: TGTGCCAGCTCACGTTTTACACTCGATAGCAATCAGCCCCAGCATTTT.

The chain is built from TRBV29-1 and TRBJ1-4, with D tentatively TRBD1 (5 bases). CDR3 length: 15 amino acids. Germline CDR1 SQVTM, CDR2 ANQGSEA. Trimming shortened V by 7 bases and J by 0 bases, and 15 bases separated the two germline ends. The CDR3 sequence is CSAKSLGATNEKLFF. The DNA for the CDR3 is TGCAGCGCCAAAAGTCTAGGGGCAACTAATGAAAAACTGTTTTTT.